This TCR beta chain was identified in a study of blood T cell repertoires in COVID-19. Turning to the study itself: COVID-19 samples, acute and convalescent, were from the United States, Italy and Spain. PBMCs, B-cell-depleted T cells, or T cells provided the cDNA or gDNA that made up the material.

CDR1 is LGHDT and CDR2 is YNNKEL in the germline V gene (reference sequence). This CDR3 is 15 amino acids long. V was pared by 8 bases and J by 4 bases, with 20 bases between. Authors' processing steps: Estimation of nucleated cell counts relied on the amplification of reference gene primers. The method was immunoSEQ multiplex PCR; TCRdb's version includes in-frame clones alone and lacks a portion of them. V, J and clone size derive from that table, while D and trimming were established from the DNA sequence. The sample has around 200,000 clones, roughly nine tenths seen once; the top ten hold around 1.1%.

Sequenced: peripheral blood. This sequence was found in a young man with acute or convalescent COVID-19. The gene calls are TRBV3-1 (or the pseudogene TRBV3-2) and TRBJ2-5; D ambiguous. The chain's CDR3 is CASADRLTGGETQYF. The CDR3 nucleotides read TGTGCCAGCGCCGACCGACTCACCGGCGGAGAGACCCAGTACTTC.